Each of the 11 T cell receptor beta chains below was sequenced from the same sample in a study of blood T cell repertoires in COVID-19. The method was immunoSEQ multiplex PCR; TCRdb's version includes in-frame clones alone and lacks a portion of them. The sample yields tens of thousands of clones, under 95% seen once. The specimen sequenced was peripheral blood. Every receptor here comes from a human donor in a cohort sampled during active COVID-19.

The chain joins TRBV6-2 or TRBV6-3 to TRBJ2-1, with 12 positions matching TRBD2. Germline V gives CDR1 MNHEY, CDR2 SVGEGT. CDR3 length: 18 amino acids. Unmatched junction bases numbered 9, after V lost 2 bases and J lost 4 bases. The CDR3 spells CASSYGGTSGPRYNEQFF. CDR3 coding DNA: TGTGCCAGCAGTTACGGAGGGACTAGCGGGCCGCGGTACAATGAGCAGTTCTTC.

This chain connects TRBV6-2 or TRBV6-3 to TRBJ1-5, with 7 bases matching TRBD1. V was clipped by 4 bases and J by 5 bases; unmatched bases: 5. The CDR3 is made up of 14 amino acids. Per the germline V gene, CDR1 is MNHEY and CDR2 is SVGEGT. The CDR3 is CASSFTGVDQPQHF. The CDR3 DNA reads as TGTGCCAGCAGTTTCACAGGGGTGGATCAGCCCCAGCATTTT.

The rearrangement uses TRBV7-9 and TRBJ2-5; possible D gene TRBD2, 7 bases. From germline, CDR1 is SEHNR and CDR2 FQNEAQ (reference sequence). The CDR3 length is 14 residues. V lost 6 bases and J 5 bases, leaving 16 bases between the germline ends. The CDR3 bases are TGTGCCAGCAGAGTAGGGGGGGCTGGTGAGACCCAGTACTTC. It codes for CASRVGGAGETQYF. The full variable domain, with the rest looked up from reference TRBV7-9 and TRBJ2-5, is DTGVSQNPRHKITKRGQNVTFRCDPISEHNRLYWYRQTLGQGPEFLTYFQNEAQLEKSRLLSDRFSAERPKGSFSTLEIQRTEQGDSAMYLCASRVGGAGETQYFGPGTRLLVL.

With respect to this clone: The same CDR3 also results from other DNA sequences found in this sample. V gene TRBV19 combines with J gene TRBJ1-2, with D maybe TRBD1 (6 bases). The germline V and J ends were trimmed by 3 bases and 2 bases, with 7 bases remaining between them. From germline, CDR1 is LNHDA and CDR2 SQIVND (reference sequence). This CDR3 is built from 13 residues. The CDR3 spells CASSIQGNYGYTF. Here the CDR3 DNA reads TGTGCCAGTAGTATCCAGGGGAACTATGGCTACACCTTC.

V usage is TRBV5-1 and J usage is TRBJ1-1; D may be TRBD1 (6 bases). Deletions cut 4 bases from V and 4 bases from J, with 11 bases between. The CDR3 extends over 13 amino acids. Germline V gene sequence: CDR1 SGHRS, CDR2 YFSETQ. CDR3 nucleotide sequence: TGCGCCAGCAGCCCAGGGGAGAGCACTGAAGCTTTCTTT. Translating it yields CASSPGESTEAFF. The whole variable domain, remainder taken from reference TRBV5-1 and TRBJ1-1, is KAGVTQTPRYLIKTRGQQVTLSCSPISGHRSVSWYQQTPGQGLQFLFEYFSETQRNKGNFPGRFSGRQFSNSRSEMNVSTLELGDSALYLCASSPGESTEAFFGQGTRLTVV.

This rearrangement joins TRBV3-1 (or the pseudogene TRBV3-2) to TRBJ2-5; 13 nucleotides line up with TRBD2. Looked up from germline, CDR1 is LGHDT and CDR2 is YNNKEL (reference sequence). The V segment lost 5 bases and the J segment 2 bases; nucleotides outside the gene matches: 5. This CDR3 has 16 amino acids. The CDR3 DNA sequence: TGTGCCAGCAGCTTCGGACTAGCGGGGGCTCAAGAGACCCAGTACTTC. Translation: CASSFGLAGAQETQYF.

The chain carries TRBV11-3 and TRBJ2-7; D call uncertain. Trimming left V 4 bases short and J 5 bases short, with 12 bases between. In germline, CDR1 is SGHNT, CDR2 YENEEA. The CDR3 has 13 residues. Here the CDR3 reads CASSSQDYHEQYF. CDR3 DNA sequence: TGTGCCAGCAGCTCCCAGGATTACCACGAGCAGTACTTC.

The rearrangement joins TRBV12-3 or TRBV12-4 to TRBJ1-6; D is unresolved. The CDR3 spans 13 residues. Between the trimmed V and J ends, which lost 2 bases and 14 bases, there was a span of 13 bases. The CDR3 protein is CASSLTYDRALHF. Here the CDR3 DNA reads TGTGCCAGCAGTTTAACTTATGATCGGGCCCTCCACTTT.

This clone has a single count. The chain couples TRBV28 to TRBJ1-1, with a tentative D call TRBD1 (5 bases). Deletions cut 11 bases from V and 2 bases from J, with 18 bases between. CDR1 is MDHEN and CDR2 is SYDVKM in the germline V gene. The CDR3 is made up of 14 amino acids. CDR3 sequence: CASPGGSPNTEAFF. The DNA for the CDR3 is TGTGCCTCCCCCGGGGGGAGTCCCAACACTGAAGCTTTCTTT.

In nucleotides, the CDR3 is TGCGCCAGCAGTGCTGACTTCAACACTGAAGCTTTCTTT. Protein sequence: CASSADFNTEAFF. The rearrangement joins TRBV10-2 to TRBJ1-1; D unresolved. Per the germline V gene, CDR1 is WSHSY and CDR2 is SAAADI. The CDR3 sequence is 13 residues long. Trimming removed 4 bases from V and 2 bases from J, with 8 bases in between.

The chain has TRBV7-3 and TRBJ2-3; 8 positions agree with TRBD1. The CDR3 covers 15 residues. The V segment lost 5 bases and the J segment 3 bases; nucleotides outside the gene matches: 7. Germline lookup yields CDR1 SGHTA and CDR2 FQGTGA. The CDR3 here is CASSERTGHTDTQYF. For the CDR3, the DNA is TGTGCCAGCAGCGAGCGGACAGGGCATACAGATACGCAGTATTTT.